This T cell receptor (beta chain) was identified in a study of CD8 T cells in ankylosing spondylitis. This clonotype was seen more than once but under ten times. The target antigen is unknown. TCRdb recomputed calls from the 5' RACE reads with MiXCR, one row per CDR3 protein. The sample lists about 340,000 distinct CDR3 sequences; about 15% were seen once. Study-wide points: Ankylosing spondylitis blood appeared to be characterized by a TCR beta motif of 8 or 9 highly homologous variants.

The germline CDR1 and CDR2 sequences are SEHNR and FQNEAQ (reference sequence). The CDR3 contains 13 residues. Deletions cut 6 bases from V and 6 bases from J, with 14 bases between. The TCR originated in a male donor with ankylosing spondylitis or in good health (not recorded which). The rearrangement links TRBV7-9 to TRBJ1-1; D might be TRBD1 (5 bases). What was sequenced was blood, either unsorted or a sorted T cell fraction (not recorded which). The CDR3 sequence is CASRPGTHSEAFF. DNA for the CDR3: TGTGCCAGCAGACCGGGGACTCACTCTGAAGCTTTCTTT.